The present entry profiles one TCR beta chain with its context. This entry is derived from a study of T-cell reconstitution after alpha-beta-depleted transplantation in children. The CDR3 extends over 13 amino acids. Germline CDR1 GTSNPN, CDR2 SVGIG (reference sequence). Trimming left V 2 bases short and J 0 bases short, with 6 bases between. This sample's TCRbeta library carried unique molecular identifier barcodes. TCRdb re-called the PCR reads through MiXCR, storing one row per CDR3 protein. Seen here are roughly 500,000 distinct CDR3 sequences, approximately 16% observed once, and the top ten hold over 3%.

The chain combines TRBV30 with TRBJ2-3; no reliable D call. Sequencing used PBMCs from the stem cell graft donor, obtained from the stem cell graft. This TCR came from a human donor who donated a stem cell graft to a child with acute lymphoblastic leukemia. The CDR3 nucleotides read TGTGCCTGGAGTACGACTAGCACAGATACGCAGTATTTT. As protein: CAWSTTSTDTQYF.